The next 16 T cell receptor beta chains were all read from a single sample in a study of T cell repertoires in cytomegalovirus infection. No cognate antigen is known for these TCRs. TCRdb independently ran MiXCR on the reads; one entry per CDR3 protein. The sample has fewer than 850,000 distinct CDR3 sequences, 25% to 35% seen once. The specimen was cultured CD8+ T cells from PBMCs, collected from culture after CMV antigen stimulation. The source is a human donor in good health (CMV status not recorded). Some clones in this sample may be carry-over from other donors' samples.

This clonotype was counted ten times or more. This chain connects TRBV11-3 to TRBJ2-7; perhaps TRBD1 as D (5 bases). Germline CDR1 and CDR2: SGHNT and YENEEA. V was cut by 5 bases and J by 1 base, with 18 bases left in between. The CDR3 runs 16 residues. This CDR3 is CASSLLQESPSYEQYF. CDR3 coding DNA: TGTGCCAGCAGCCTCCTACAGGAGTCCCCATCCTACGAGCAGTACTTC.

The chain carries TRBV20-1 and TRBJ2-2; D is undetermined. This CDR3 has 11 amino acids. The ends were cut back, 3 bases at V and 7 bases at J, with 6 bases in the middle. The germline gives CDR1 DFQATT, CDR2 SNEGSKA (reference sequence). CDR3 protein: CSARVDGELFF. The DNA of the CDR3 is TGCAGTGCTAGGGTCGACGGGGAGCTGTTTTTT.

This clonotype was detected a few times. The V call is TRBV6-8, the J call TRBJ1-5; TRBD1 is a possible D gene (6 bases). V gave up 6 bases and J gave up 3 bases, with 15 bases separating them. CDR1 and CDR2 from the germline V gene are MNHGY and SAAAGT. The CDR3 sequence is 15 residues long. This chain's CDR3 is CASRALGQFNQPQHF. DNA of the CDR3: TGTGCCAGCAGGGCCCTCGGACAGTTCAATCAGCCCCAGCATTTT.

A few counts support this clonotype. The V gene is TRBV6-1, the J gene TRBJ1-1; D gene uncertain. The CDR3 runs to 14 residues. Trimming removed 0 bases at V and 7 bases at J, with 12 bases between. Germline V lookup: CDR1 MNHNS, CDR2 SASEGT. This CDR3 is CASSEAPFSVEAFF. The CDR3 nucleotides are TGTGCCAGCAGTGAAGCCCCGTTCAGCGTTGAAGCTTTCTTT.

In this sample, this clonotype turned up many times. At one of its ends the junction is not consistent with the germline gene, which may arise from a read error. V and J are TRBV7-6 and TRBJ2-1; D gene uncertain. In germline, CDR1 is SGHVS, CDR2 FNYEAQ. The CDR3 covers 11 residues. CDR3 coding DNA: TGTGCCAGCAGCACCGACAACGAGCAGTTCTTC. It yields the protein CASSTDNEQFF.

The sample holds a few counts of this clonotype. The chain combines TRBV6-6 with TRBJ1-1; D remains ambiguous. Germline CDR1 MNHNY, CDR2 SVGAGI (reference sequence). V lost 6 bases and J 5 bases, leaving 10 bases between the germline ends. This CDR3 region has 12 residues. The CDR3 DNA reads TGTGCCAGCAGCCCCCCGGCTACTGAAGCTTTCTTT. Protein product: CASSPPATEAFF.

The rearrangement links TRBV27 to TRBJ2-3; either TRBD1 or TRBD2 may supply D (5 bases each). CDR3 length: 16 amino acids. Trimming shortened V by 2 bases and J by 0 bases, and 12 bases separated the two germline ends. Per the germline V gene, CDR1 is MNHEY and CDR2 is SMNVEV (reference sequence). The CDR3 DNA is TGTGCCAGCAGTTTAGGGCGGGCAGGGAGCACAGATACGCAGTATTTT. Translation: CASSLGRAGSTDTQYF.

The chain uses TRBV4-1 and TRBJ1-2, with D possibly being TRBD1 (6 bases). The germline CDR1 and CDR2 sequences are MGHRA and YSYEKL. Deletions cut 0 bases from V and 12 bases from J, with 17 bases between. The CDR3 has 14 residues. The CDR3 bases are TGCGCCAGCAGCCAAGATAGCGGGGGCTGGAGGGACACCTTC. This sequence encodes CASSQDSGGWRDTF.

This clonotype appeared a few times. The genes are TRBV12-3 or TRBV12-4 and TRBJ2-1; 11 bases fit TRBD2. V trimming: 3 bases; J trimming: 8 bases; junction bases outside the gene matches: 12. This CDR3 spans 17 amino acids. CDR3 in amino acids: CASSFGPSGGPLDEQFF. CDR3 coding DNA: TGTGCCAGCAGTTTCGGCCCTAGCGGGGGGCCTTTGGATGAGCAGTTCTTC.

This clonotype was counted a few times. J is TRBJ1-1 and V is TRBV5-6; D remains ambiguous. This CDR3 spans 14 amino acids. V lost 2 bases, J lost 1 base, and 9 bases lay in between. Germline loops: CDR1 SGHDT, CDR2 YYEEEE. The CDR3 spells CASSFRPQNTEAFF. In DNA form, the CDR3 reads TGTGCCAGCAGCTTTCGGCCGCAGAACACTGAAGCTTTCTTT.

V gene TRBV6-6 combines with J gene TRBJ2-3; a weak D match, TRBD2 (6 bases). CDR3 length: 15 amino acids. The V gene lost 8 bases and the J gene lost 4 bases, with 19 bases spanning the gap. CDR1 and CDR2 (germline): MNHNY, SVGAGI (reference sequence). The CDR3 sequence is CASPMGGGSADTQYF. In nucleotides, the CDR3 is TGTGCCAGCCCCATGGGGGGAGGTTCCGCAGATACGCAGTATTTT.

The chain has TRBV23-1 and TRBJ1-5; D might be TRBD1 (6 bases). TRBV23-1 is sorted into the ORF group, with uncertain function. Trimming took 2 bases from V and 2 from J, leaving 19 bases between them. This CDR3 has 18 residues. The chain's CDR3 is CASSQLHGGGHCNQPQHF. In DNA, the CDR3 is TGCGCCAGCAGTCAACTCCACGGTGGGGGACACTGCAATCAGCCCCAGCATTTT.

This clonotype was seen just once. This chain connects TRBV19 to TRBJ2-1; D is undetermined. The V gene lost 2 bases and the J gene lost 6 bases, with 8 bases spanning the gap. Per the germline V gene, CDR1 is LNHDA and CDR2 is SQIVND (reference sequence). The CDR3 loop spans 13 amino acids. CDR3 protein: CASSISHFNEQFF. DNA for the CDR3: TGTGCCAGTAGTATATCCCACTTCAATGAGCAGTTCTTC.

The V and J genes are TRBV19 and TRBJ2-2, with D possibly being TRBD1 or TRBD2 (5 bases each). Germline CDR1 LNHDA, CDR2 SQIVND (reference sequence). V was cut by 5 bases and J by 3 bases, with 19 bases left in between. There are 17 residues in the CDR3. The CDR3 loop is CASSGAGQGLDTGELFF. The CDR3 region has the DNA TGTGCCAGTAGTGGGGCGGGCCAGGGCTTAGACACCGGGGAGCTGTTTTTT.

This clonotype was counted many times. The chain recombines TRBV7-6 with TRBJ2-3, with 10 bases fitting TRBD1. CDR1 SGHVS and CDR2 FNYEAQ come from the germline V gene. This CDR3 contains 17 residues. Losses at the gene ends were 5 bases for V and 1 base for J; bases not matched to a gene: 9. CDR3 protein: CASSPRTGTGGTDTQYF. The DNA of the CDR3 is TGTGCCAGCAGCCCGAGGACGGGGACAGGGGGCACAGATACGCAGTATTTT.

This clonotype was counted ten times or more. The gene calls are TRBV7-2 and TRBJ2-3; 9 positions agree with TRBD2. In germline, CDR1 is SGHTA, CDR2 FQGNSA. The CDR3 length is 14 residues. V dropped 5 bases and J dropped 5; count of bases not matched to a gene: 5. This CDR3 reads CASSRGGGGDTQYF. In DNA form, the CDR3 reads TGTGCCAGCAGCCGAGGCGGGGGGGGAGATACGCAGTATTTT.